This is a list of T cell receptor beta chains from one sample in a study of T cells in localized non-small cell lung cancer. Repertoires were generated with immunoSEQ multiplex PCR, while TCRdb's copy carries only in-frame clones and drops some. Of some 50,000 clones in the sample, about four fifths were seen once. The material sequenced was peripheral blood mononuclear cells, taken before any cancer treatment. Receptor source: a man aged 35 to 69 with stage III lung adenocarcinoma. The CDR3 runs from the conserved cysteine through the conserved F or W. A D gene is named only where the DNA matches it firmly. The size of a clone is reported for some rows only, either as once, few or many, or as a class for expanded clones.

TRBV28	14	NA	NA	TRBJ2-7	TGTGCCAGCCTCTCTCAGGGGACCGCCTACGAGCAGTACTTC	CASLSQGTAYEQYF
TRBV5-8	15	TRBD1	few	TRBJ2-1	TGTGCCAGCAGCTTGCTCGGGACAGGGATGAATGAGCAGTTCTTC	CASSLLGTGMNEQFF
TRBV29-1	14	NA	once	TRBJ2-5	TGCAGCGTTTACAGGCCGGTGGAGCAAGAGACCCAGTACTTC	CSVYRPVEQETQYF
TRBV10-3	14	TRBD1	NA	TRBJ2-7	TGTGCCATCAGTGAGTCAGGACAGGGGGTTACGCAGTACTTC	CAISESGQGVTQYF
TRBV20-1	11	NA	once	TRBJ2-3	TGCAGTGCTAGAGATGGAGGTACGCAGTATTTT	CSARDGGTQYF
TRBV10-3	13	NA	NA	TRBJ2-7	TGTGCCATCAGCACCTCGGGGCACTACGAGCAGTACTTC	CAISTSGHYEQYF
TRBV4-1	17	NA	once	TRBJ2-5	TGCGCCAGCAGCCTGTCGGGGACAACCTGGGGAGGAGAGACCCAGTACTTC	CASSLSGTTWGGETQYF
TRBV29-1	15	NA	NA	TRBJ2-1	TGCAGCGTTGCAGGGATTGAAGCTCGGTACAATGAGCAGTTCTTC	CSVAGIEARYNEQFF
TRBV5-4	15	NA	NA	TRBJ1-1	TGTGCCAGCAGCTTGATGGACCTACGGGTCACTGAAGCTTTCTTT	CASSLMDLRVTEAFF
TRBV28	14	TRBD1	NA	TRBJ2-1	TGTGCCAGCAGTACCCGGACAGGGGAGGATGAGCAGTTCTTC	CASSTRTGEDEQFF
TRBV6-5	13	TRBD2	NA	TRBJ2-7	TGTGCCACCGGGGGGACGCTCTCCTACGAGCAGTACTTC	CATGGTLSYEQYF
TRBV9	15	TRBD1	NA	TRBJ2-7	TGTGCCAGCAGCGGGGGACAGGGGGCTTCCTACGAGCAGTACTTC	CASSGGQGASYEQYF
TRBV9	14	NA	NA	TRBJ1-6	TGTGCCAGCAGCGTAGACTCTGTCAATTCACCCCTCCACTTT	CASSVDSVNSPLHF
TRBV4-1	15	NA	NA	TRBJ1-2	TGCGCCAGCAGCCAAGCGAAGGGCCCCGCCCGAGGCTACACCTTC	CASSQAKGPARGYTF
TRBV5-1	14	TRBD1	NA	TRBJ2-7	TGCGCCAGCAGCCCAGGACAGGGGGCCTACGAGCAGTACTTC	CASSPGQGAYEQYF
TRBV11-1	14	NA	NA	TRBJ2-7	TGTGCCAGCAGCTTAGTTCCCGAGGGACCCAGCAAGTACTTC	CASSLVPEGPSKYF